The T cell receptor (beta chain) under discussion was sequenced for a study of T cell responses to AZD1222 COVID-19 vaccine. The germline CDR1 and CDR2 sequences are SEHNR and FQNEAQ (reference sequence). V lost 3 bases to trimming and J lost 7 bases; unmatched junction nucleotides: 7. CDR3 size: 16 residues. This table comes from immunoSEQ multiplex PCR, and its TCRdb copy is limited to in-frame clones, with some not included. The sample shows nearly 95,000 clones, around 87% of them seen only once. This clone was recorded once. This TCR derives from an adult who received the AZD1222 COVID-19 vaccine. The source material was peripheral blood, sampled 28 days after the second AZD1222 dose. The genes are TRBV7-9 and TRBJ2-2; TRBD2 matches 11 bases. In nucleotides, the CDR3 is TGTGCCAGCAGCTTCTCGACTAGCGGGACTGGCGGGGAGCTGTTTTTT. Translation: CASSFSTSGTGGELFF.